The 32 T cell receptor beta chains in this list originate from one sample, sequenced in a study of blood T cell repertoires in COVID-19 (dated by TCRdb to 2020 to 2021). Library preparation employed the immunoSEQ multiplex PCR assay. TCRdb obtained this table from immuneACCESS and retained in-frame rearrangements with V and J assigned. These tables miss some clones; where compared with another copy, unresolved V genes account for less than half of the shortfall, and the remainder is unexplained. The sample has approximately 190,000 clones on record, roughly four fifths of them singletons. Jointly, the top ten make up around an eighth of the sample. The sequenced sample was peripheral blood. The receptors come from a man aged 25-45 years with active or convalescent COVID-19.

This clone was counted a few times. This chain uses TRBV9 with TRBJ2-1; a possible D gene is TRBD2 (5 bases). V was trimmed by 0 bases and J by 5 bases, leaving 15 bases between them. CDR1 and CDR2 (germline): SGDLS, YYNGEE. This CDR3 is built from 16 residues. The DNA of the CDR3 is TGTGCCAGCAGCGTAGGTTACGGAGGCCGGGACAATGAGCAGTTCTTC. Translation gives CASSVGYGGRDNEQFF.

The rearrangement joins TRBV10-3 to TRBJ2-1, with 8 nucleotides matching TRBD2. Losses at the gene ends were 4 bases for V and 7 bases for J; bases not matched to a gene: 9. The CDR3 has 15 residues. CDR1 is ENHRY and CDR2 is SYGVKD in the germline V gene. CDR3 sequence (DNA): TGTGCCATCAGTGGTGGGCTAGCGGGTACAAATGAGCAGTTCTTC. It encodes CAISGGLAGTNEQFF.

The chain combines TRBV7-2 with TRBJ2-1; TRBD1 matches at 8 bases. Germline trimming cut 3 bases from V and 9 bases from J; bases unmatched to any gene: 13. In germline, CDR1 is SGHTA, CDR2 FQGNSA. The CDR3 runs 16 residues. The CDR3 DNA sequence: TGTGCCAGCAGCTTTCCAGGGGGCTCTGTTCACGGTGAGCAGTTCTTC. Translation gives CASSFPGGSVHGEQFF.

The rearrangement uses TRBV14 and TRBJ2-5, with D possibly being TRBD2 (5 bases). CDR3 length: 15 amino acids. Germline V lookup: CDR1 SGHDN, CDR2 FVKESK. Trimming shortened V by 4 bases and J by 7 bases, and 19 bases separated the two germline ends. CDR3 sequence reads: CASSPSGRSIGTQYF. The CDR3 coding sequence is TGTGCCAGCAGCCCCTCGGGGAGATCGATAGGGACCCAGTACTTC.

The rearrangement joins TRBV6-1 to TRBJ2-7; 7 nucleotides line up with TRBD1. The ends lost 1 base at V and 9 bases at J; junction bases unmatched: 9. This CDR3 has 14 residues. In germline, CDR1 is MNHNS, CDR2 SASEGT. The CDR3 nucleotides are TGTGCCAGCAGTGAAGACCGACAGGGAGTCTTGCAGTACGTC. Residues: CASSEDRQGVLQYV.

This rearrangement joins TRBV11-2 to TRBJ2-5; 8 bases are shared with TRBD2. CDR1 is SGHAT and CDR2 is FQNNGV in the germline V gene. The CDR3 contains 15 residues. V shed 3 bases and J 3 bases; nucleotides not matched to a gene: 6. The CDR3 sequence is CASSFRAAGEETQYF. CDR3 in DNA: TGTGCCAGCAGCTTTCGGGCAGCGGGGGAAGAGACCCAGTACTTC.

V usage is TRBV14 and J usage is TRBJ1-6, with D possibly matching TRBD1 (5 bases). The CDR3 sequence is 14 residues long. Looked up from germline, CDR1 is SGHDN and CDR2 is FVKESK. V was shortened by 4 bases and J by 6 bases, with 10 bases between the two germline ends. The CDR3 loop is CASSPQGGNSPLHF. The DNA for the CDR3 is TGTGCCAGCAGCCCCCAGGGAGGTAATTCACCCCTCCACTTT.

The rearrangement uses TRBV25-1 and TRBJ1-2; TRBD1 aligns across 12 bases. The CDR3 is 15 amino acids. The germline V gene has CDR1 MGHDK and CDR2 SYGVNS. After removal of 3 bases from V and 6 bases from J, the junction contained 5 bases not matched to a gene. DNA of the CDR3: TGTGCCAGCAGTGACCCCGGGACAGGGGGCGATGGCTACACCTTC. Its translation: CASSDPGTGGDGYTF.

The rearrangement joins TRBV13 to TRBJ2-3; the match to TRBD1 covers 7 bases. Trimming cost V 4 bases and J 0 bases; bases outside gene matches: 7. Germline lookup yields CDR1 PRHDT and CDR2 FYEKMQ (reference sequence). CDR3 size: 16 residues. The CDR3 here is CASSSGQVASTDTQYF. CDR3 bases: TGTGCCAGCAGCTCAGGACAGGTGGCCAGCACAGATACGCAGTATTTT.

The chain has TRBV18 and TRBJ1-3; unclear D gene. The germline CDR1 and CDR2 sequences are KGHSH and LQKENI. Trimming left V 0 bases short and J 0 bases short, with 9 bases between. The CDR3 totals 16 residues. CDR3: CASSPPVSYSGNTIYF. Here the CDR3 DNA reads TGTGCCAGCTCACCACCGGTCAGTTACTCTGGAAACACCATATATTTT.

This chain joins TRBV5-4 and TRBJ1-2; no firm D call. Trimming took off 0 bases at V and 1 base at J, with 7 bases between the two ends. The CDR3 is 14 amino acids. The germline V gene has CDR1 SGHNT and CDR2 YYREEE (reference sequence). The CDR3 nucleotides read TGTGCCAGCAGCTTGGAAACGGGTAACTATGGCTACACCTTC. It is translated as CASSLETGNYGYTF.

This chain connects TRBV6-2 or TRBV6-3 to TRBJ2-3, with 8 bases fitting TRBD2. This CDR3 is 16 amino acids long. The V and J ends lost 2 bases and 2 bases, in that order; junction bases with no gene match: 6. The V gene's germline CDR1 is MNHEY and CDR2 SVGEGT. The chain's CDR3 is CASSYVAGGNTDTQYF. The CDR3, as DNA: TGTGCCAGCAGTTACGTCGCGGGAGGTAACACAGATACGCAGTATTTT.

This rearrangement joins TRBV3-1 (or the pseudogene TRBV3-2) to TRBJ2-5, with 8 bases identical to TRBD1. The length of the CDR3 is 14 residues. V shed 6 bases, J shed 1 base, and the junction held 4 bases outside the gene matches. Germline V gene sequence: CDR1 LGHDT, CDR2 YNNKEL (reference sequence). CDR3 sequence: CASRLGTGQETQYF. In DNA form, the CDR3 reads TGTGCCAGCAGACTAGGGACAGGCCAAGAGACCCAGTACTTC.

This sequence joins TRBV25-1 and TRBJ1-2; 9 bases align to TRBD1. This CDR3 is built from 17 residues. Germline loops: CDR1 MGHDK, CDR2 SYGVNS. The trim removed 6 bases at V and 0 bases at J, leaving 11 bases unmatched. CDR3 DNA: TGTGCCAGCAGAGCAGGGACAGGGCAACGTACTAACTATGGCTACACCTTC. Translated: CASRAGTGQRTNYGYTF.

CDR3 DNA: TGTGCCAGCAGCCAGAGGGCGTACAGGGAGAACGAGCAGTACGTC. Encoded protein: CASSQRAYRENEQYV. The chain employs TRBV4-2 and TRBJ2-7; a weak D match, TRBD1 (6 bases). Germline-derived CDR1 and CDR2 are LGHNA and YNFKEQ. The length of the CDR3 is 15 residues. V was trimmed by 3 bases and J by 5 bases, leaving 17 bases between them.

The chain uses TRBV7-3 and TRBJ2-3, with D perhaps TRBD2 (6 bases). V was trimmed by 5 bases and J by 1 base, leaving 16 bases between them. This CDR3 contains 16 residues. The germline CDR1 and CDR2 sequences are SGHTA and FQGTGA. The CDR3 is CASSLGGTQGTDTQYF. DNA of the CDR3: TGTGCCAGCAGCCTAGGAGGGACGCAGGGCACAGATACGCAGTATTTT.

The chain combines TRBV6-5 with TRBJ2-7, with D perhaps TRBD2 (6 bases). The CDR3 consists of 14 residues. The V and J ends lost 2 bases and 1 base respectively, with 9 bases between them. Germline CDR1 is MNHEY and CDR2 is SVGAGI. The CDR3 here is CASSYLRGSYEQYF. CDR3 in DNA: TGTGCCAGCAGTTACCTCCGGGGGTCCTACGAGCAGTACTTC.

The chain links TRBV7-3 to TRBJ1-1; 7 positions agree with TRBD1. CDR3 length: 16 residues. The germline V gene encodes CDR1 SGHTA and CDR2 FQGTGA. The junction had 11 bases not matched to a gene; V was cut back by 1 base and J by 6 bases. The CDR3 DNA follows: TGTGCCAGCAGCTTAAGCGGACAGGCATCGAGGCCTGAAGCTTTCTTT. Translated, it gives CASSLSGQASRPEAFF.

The chain couples TRBV6-5 to TRBJ2-2; perhaps TRBD2 as D (5 bases). The CDR3 runs to 11 residues. Per germline, CDR1 MNHEY and CDR2 SVGAGI. Trimming shortened V by 7 bases and J by 5 bases, and 5 bases separated the two germline ends. This CDR3 reads CASTGTGELFF. In DNA form, the CDR3 reads TGTGCCAGCACGGGAACCGGGGAGCTGTTTTTT.

The chain has TRBV4-1 and TRBJ2-5, with 8 bases lining up with TRBD1. This CDR3 is 15 amino acids long. V lost 0 bases, J lost 8 bases, and 8 bases stayed unmatched. CDR1 is MGHRA and CDR2 is YSYEKL in the germline V gene. The CDR3 reads CASSQEVPGGATQYF. The CDR3 DNA sequence: TGCGCCAGCAGCCAAGAGGTCCCAGGGGGCGCAACCCAGTACTTC.

Worth noting for this clone: Within the sample, other DNA sequences also encode this same CDR3. The CDR3 reads CSVTGRANYGYTF. The CDR3 DNA reads TGCAGCGTGACAGGAAGAGCTAACTATGGCTACACCTTC. The chain is built from TRBV29-1 and TRBJ1-2, with a weak D call TRBD1 (6 bases). The CDR3 has 13 residues. Germline assignment: CDR1 SQVTM and CDR2 ANQGSEA. Trimming removed 6 bases from V and 0 bases from J, with 11 bases in between.

The CDR3 DNA is TGTGCCAGCAGCCAAGGAACAGTGAACACTGAAGCTTTCTTT. As protein: CASSQGTVNTEAFF. The chain recombines TRBV3-1 (or the pseudogene TRBV3-2) with TRBJ1-1; D is unclear. The CDR3 runs to 14 residues. V gave up 1 base and J gave up 0 bases, with 6 bases separating them. Germline CDR1 and CDR2: LGHDT and YNNKEL (reference sequence).

The table lists this clone with a few counts. This rearrangement joins TRBV4-3 to TRBJ2-1, with 8 positions matching TRBD2. V shed 0 bases, J shed 6 bases, and the junction held 4 bases outside the gene matches. Germline CDR1 is LGHNA and CDR2 is YSLEER. The CDR3 has 15 amino acids. The CDR3 sequence is CASSQDKRESNEQFF. DNA of the CDR3: TGCGCCAGCAGCCAAGATAAGCGGGAGAGCAATGAGCAGTTCTTC.

V gene TRBV7-2 combines with J gene TRBJ2-3, with 9 bases that match TRBD2. CDR3 length equals 15 residues. Germline V gives CDR1 SGHTA, CDR2 FQGNSA. Trimming cost V 2 bases and J 3 bases; bases outside gene matches: 3. The CDR3 nucleotides read TGTGCCAGCAGCTTAATGCTAGCGGGGACAGATACGCAGTATTTT. Amino acids: CASSLMLAGTDTQYF.

The chain links TRBV2 to TRBJ2-5; 7 bases fit TRBD1. V lost 6 bases, J lost 5 bases, and 3 bases stayed unmatched. Germline V gene lookup returns CDR1 SNHLY and CDR2 FYNNEI. The CDR3 is 12 amino acids. CDR3 DNA sequence: TGTGCCAGCAGGACAGGGATGGAGACCCAGTACTTC. Translation: CASRTGMETQYF.

The chain joins TRBV3-1 (or the pseudogene TRBV3-2) to TRBJ2-1; 7 nucleotides agree with TRBD1. V shed 0 bases and J 10 bases; nucleotides not matched to a gene: 3. From germline, CDR1 is LGHDT and CDR2 YNNKEL (reference sequence). The CDR3 sequence is 13 residues long. CDR3 residues: CASSQEVRGEQFF. CDR3 bases: TGTGCCAGCAGCCAAGAGGTCAGGGGGGAGCAGTTCTTC.

The chain links TRBV30 to TRBJ1-4; perhaps TRBD1 as D (6 bases). The length of the CDR3 is 10 residues. Per the germline V gene, CDR1 is GTSNPN and CDR2 is SVGIG (reference sequence). In nucleotides, the CDR3 is TGTGCGGCAGGGGTGGAAAAACTGTTTTTT. Its protein is CAAGVEKLFF.

CDR3 loop: CASSIEYRAYGYTF. CDR3 in DNA: TGTGCCAGTAGTATAGAATACAGGGCATATGGCTACACCTTC. The chain carries TRBV19 and TRBJ1-2; D might be TRBD1 (6 bases). V gave up 0 bases and J gave up 5 bases, with 10 bases separating them. Germline CDR1 LNHDA, CDR2 SQIVND (reference sequence). The CDR3 consists of 14 residues.

CDR3 nucleotides: TGTGCCAGCAGCTTTGCTAGCGGGGCCCACAATGAGCAGTTCTTC. Amino acid sequence: CASSFASGAHNEQFF. The gene calls are TRBV7-3 and TRBJ2-1; 9 nucleotides align to TRBD2. J gave up 5 bases and V 3 bases, and 5 bases lay outside the gene matches. Germline V gives CDR1 SGHTA, CDR2 FQGTGA. This CDR3 contains 15 residues.

The rearrangement links TRBV6-5 to TRBJ1-6; the D gene is possibly TRBD1 (5 bases). Germline CDR1 and CDR2: MNHEY and SVGAGI. There are 16 residues in the CDR3. The V gene lost 2 bases and the J gene lost 5 bases, with 13 bases spanning the gap. The CDR3 DNA sequence: TGTGCCAGCAGTTACGGCCAGTCCAGGGATAATTCACCCCTCCACTTT. Its protein product is CASSYGQSRDNSPLHF.

This clone has a handful of counts. This chain uses TRBV3-1 (or the pseudogene TRBV3-2) with TRBJ1-4, with D perhaps TRBD1 (5 bases). Trimming pared 0 bases from V and 8 bases from J, leaving 16 bases between. The CDR3 runs 16 residues. The V gene's germline CDR1 is LGHDT and CDR2 YNNKEL (reference sequence). The CDR3 loop reads CASSQDTRRGSEKLFF. In nucleotides, the CDR3 is TGTGCCAGCAGCCAAGATACGCGAAGGGGAAGCGAAAAACTGTTTTTT.

The rearrangement uses TRBV29-1 and TRBJ2-2; perhaps TRBD1 as D (5 bases). V was shortened by 3 bases and J by 5 bases, with 10 bases between the two germline ends. The CDR3 has 13 amino acids. The V gene's germline CDR1 is SQVTM and CDR2 ANQGSEA. CDR3 DNA sequence: TGCAGCGTTGACAGGGTGGAGACCGGGGAGCTGTTTTTT. It is translated as CSVDRVETGELFF.